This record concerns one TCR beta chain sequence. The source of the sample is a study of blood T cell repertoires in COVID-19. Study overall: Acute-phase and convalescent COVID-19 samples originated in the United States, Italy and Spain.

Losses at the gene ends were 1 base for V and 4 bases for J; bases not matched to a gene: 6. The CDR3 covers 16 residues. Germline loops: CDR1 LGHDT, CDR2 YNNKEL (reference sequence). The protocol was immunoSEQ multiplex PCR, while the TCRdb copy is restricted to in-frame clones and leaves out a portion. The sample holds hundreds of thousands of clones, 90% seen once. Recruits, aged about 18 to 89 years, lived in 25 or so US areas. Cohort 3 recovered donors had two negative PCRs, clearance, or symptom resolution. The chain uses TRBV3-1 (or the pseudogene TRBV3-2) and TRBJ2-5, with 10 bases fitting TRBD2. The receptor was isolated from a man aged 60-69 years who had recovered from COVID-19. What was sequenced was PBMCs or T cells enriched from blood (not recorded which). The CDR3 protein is CASSQVVLAGVETQYF. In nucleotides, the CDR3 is TGTGCCAGCAGCCAAGTGGTTCTAGCGGGAGTAGAGACCCAGTACTTC.